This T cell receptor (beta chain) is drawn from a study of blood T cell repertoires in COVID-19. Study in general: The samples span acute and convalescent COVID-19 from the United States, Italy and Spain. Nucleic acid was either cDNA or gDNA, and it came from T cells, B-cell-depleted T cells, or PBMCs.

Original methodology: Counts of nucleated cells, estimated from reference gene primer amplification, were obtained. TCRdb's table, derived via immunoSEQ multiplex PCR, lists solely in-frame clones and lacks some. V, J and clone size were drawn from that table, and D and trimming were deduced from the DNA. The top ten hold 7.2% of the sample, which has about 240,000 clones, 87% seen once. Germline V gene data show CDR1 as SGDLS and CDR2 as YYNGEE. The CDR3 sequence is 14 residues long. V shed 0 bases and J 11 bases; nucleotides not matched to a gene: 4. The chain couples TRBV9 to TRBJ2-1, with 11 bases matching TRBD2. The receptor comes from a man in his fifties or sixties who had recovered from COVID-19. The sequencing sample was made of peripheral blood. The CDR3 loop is CASSVATSGEKQFF. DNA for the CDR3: TGTGCCAGCAGCGTAGCGACTAGCGGGGAGAAGCAGTTCTTC.